A selection of T cell receptor beta chains follows, all from one sample in a study of technical replicates of blood from a few donors. Only in-frame clones appear in the TCRdb table, and some are missing; sequencing was by immunoSEQ multiplex PCR. The repertoire consists of about 88,000 clones, with around 93% occurring once and the leading ten covering 0.2% to 0.3%. Sample: T cells isolated from PBMCs. The receptors stem from a human donor in good health. Each CDR3 is given with its conserved first and last residue. D genes are given only for firm matches. Rows give clone size only sometimes, using once, few, many, or a class for an expanded clone.

clone size: .; D gene: TRBD2; V gene: TRBV9; J gene: TRBJ2-5; CDR3 protein: CASSVAFSGGGQYF; CDR3 DNA: TGTGCCAGCAGCGTAGCTTTTAGCGGGGGGGGCCAGTACTTC
clone size: .; D gene: .; V gene: TRBV5-1; J gene: TRBJ1-1; CDR3 protein: CASSLALGPKGTEAFF; CDR3 DNA: TGCGCCAGCAGCTTGGCTTTGGGTCCGAAGGGGACTGAAGCTTTCTTT
clone size: .; D gene: .; V gene: TRBV6-1; J gene: TRBJ2-1; CDR3 protein: CASRVGLAPYNEQFF; CDR3 DNA: TGTGCCAGCAGGGTGGGGCTAGCGCCCTACAATGAGCAGTTCTTC
clone size: .; D gene: TRBD2; V gene: TRBV18; J gene: TRBJ2-7; CDR3 protein: CASSPRTSGGGPSSYEQYF; CDR3 DNA: TGTGCCAGCTCACCAAGGACTAGCGGGGGGGGCCCGAGCTCCTACGAGCAGTACTTC
clone size: .; D gene: .; V gene: TRBV15; J gene: TRBJ1-2; CDR3 protein: CATSAPRAGDYGYTF; CDR3 DNA: TGTGCCACCAGCGCACCCCGAGCGGGAGACTATGGCTACACCTTC
clone size: .; D gene: TRBD2; V gene: TRBV5-6; J gene: TRBJ2-2; CDR3 protein: CASSLDFRRGARTGELFF; CDR3 DNA: TGTGCCAGCAGCTTGGATTTCCGGCGGGGGGCCCGAACCGGGGAGCTGTTTTTT
clone size: .; D gene: .; V gene: TRBV7-2; J gene: TRBJ2-7; CDR3 protein: CASSSLDRLPSYEQYF; CDR3 DNA: TGTGCCAGCAGCTCTCTGGACAGACTGCCCTCCTACGAGCAGTACTTC
clone size: .; D gene: .; V gene: TRBV11-3; J gene: TRBJ1-1; CDR3 protein: CASSPDNTEAFF; CDR3 DNA: TGTGCCAGCAGCCCAGATAACACTGAAGCTTTCTTT
clone size: .; D gene: .; V gene: TRBV28; J gene: TRBJ1-5; CDR3 protein: CASGGLNQPQHF; CDR3 DNA: TGTGCCAGCGGGGGGTTAAATCAGCCCCAGCATTTT
clone size: .; D gene: TRBD2; V gene: TRBV7-9; J gene: TRBJ2-1; CDR3 protein: CAIHLQRGGNEQFF; CDR3 DNA: TGTGCCATTCACCTTCAGCGGGGGGGCAATGAGCAGTTCTTC
clone size: .; D gene: TRBD2; V gene: TRBV5-4; J gene: TRBJ2-1; CDR3 protein: CASSGRDGRNEQFF; CDR3 DNA: TGTGCCAGCAGCGGCCGGGACGGGAGGAATGAGCAGTTCTTC
clone size: .; D gene: .; V gene: TRBV10-3; J gene: TRBJ1-2; CDR3 protein: CAISESVLQDYGYTF; CDR3 DNA: TGTGCCATCAGTGAGTCTGTCCTCCAGGATTATGGCTACACCTTC
clone size: .; D gene: TRBD1; V gene: TRBV11-3; J gene: TRBJ1-4; CDR3 protein: CASSSLGGQSEKLFF; CDR3 DNA: TGTGCCAGCAGCTCACTTGGGGGACAGTCAGAAAAACTGTTTTTT
clone size: .; D gene: .; V gene: TRBV19; J gene: TRBJ2-1; CDR3 protein: CASSPGSGGLNEQFF; CDR3 DNA: TGTGCCAGTAGTCCTGGGAGCGGCGGTCTCAATGAGCAGTTCTTC
clone size: .; D gene: .; V gene: TRBV2; J gene: TRBJ2-1; CDR3 protein: CASSVSDNEQFF; CDR3 DNA: TGTGCCAGCAGTGTCTCAGACAATGAGCAGTTCTTC
clone size: once; D gene: .; V gene: TRBV11-2; J gene: TRBJ1-6; CDR3 protein: CASSSDRNPWTPLHF; CDR3 DNA: TGTGCCAGCAGCTCCGACAGGAACCCCTGGACACCCCTCCACTTT
clone size: .; D gene: .; V gene: TRBV6-5; J gene: TRBJ2-5; CDR3 protein: CASSSGIGTQYF; CDR3 DNA: TGTGCCAGCAGTTCCGGGATCGGGACCCAGTACTTC
clone size: .; D gene: TRBD1; V gene: TRBV11-2; J gene: TRBJ1-3; CDR3 protein: CASSLDRGYGNTIYF; CDR3 DNA: TGTGCCAGCAGCTTAGACAGGGGGTATGGAAACACCATATATTTT
clone size: .; D gene: TRBD1; V gene: TRBV5-4; J gene: TRBJ2-7; CDR3 protein: CASSKPGGQGEHYEQYF; CDR3 DNA: TGTGCCAGCAGCAAGCCGGGGGGACAGGGGGAGCACTACGAGCAGTACTTC
clone size: .; D gene: .; V gene: TRBV5-1; J gene: TRBJ1-4; CDR3 protein: CASSLLTMGHQNEKLFF; CDR3 DNA: TGCGCCAGCAGCTTATTAACGATGGGACACCAGAATGAAAAACTGTTTTTT
clone size: .; D gene: TRBD1; V gene: TRBV11-2; J gene: TRBJ2-1; CDR3 protein: CASSSQPGQKYNEQFF; CDR3 DNA: TGTGCCAGCAGCTCCCAACCGGGACAGAAATACAATGAGCAGTTCTTC
clone size: .; D gene: TRBD1; V gene: TRBV11-2; J gene: TRBJ2-7; CDR3 protein: CASSSTDRSYEQYF; CDR3 DNA: TGTGCCAGCAGCTCAACGGACAGGTCCTACGAGCAGTACTTC
clone size: .; D gene: .; V gene: TRBV6-5; J gene: TRBJ2-3; CDR3 protein: CASSYVTGHRTDTQYF; CDR3 DNA: TGTGCCAGCAGTTATGTAACGGGACACCGCACAGATACGCAGTATTTT
clone size: .; D gene: .; V gene: TRBV29-1; J gene: TRBJ2-7; CDR3 protein: CSVTQGVYEQYF; CDR3 DNA: TGCAGCGTTACCCAAGGGGTATACGAGCAGTACTTC
clone size: .; D gene: .; V gene: TRBV7-8; J gene: TRBJ2-5; CDR3 protein: CASSLGRRGWETQYF; CDR3 DNA: TGTGCCAGCAGCTTAGGAAGGAGGGGTTGGGAGACCCAGTACTTC
clone size: .; D gene: .; V gene: TRBV6-1; J gene: TRBJ2-7; CDR3 protein: CASTGSWGSYEQYF; CDR3 DNA: TGTGCCAGCACCGGGAGTTGGGGCTCCTACGAGCAGTACTTC
clone size: .; D gene: .; V gene: TRBV19; J gene: TRBJ2-7; CDR3 protein: CASSLAGGGEQYF; CDR3 DNA: TGTGCCAGTAGTCTGGCAGGGGGAGGCGAGCAGTACTTC
clone size: .; D gene: .; V gene: TRBV4-1; J gene: TRBJ2-5; CDR3 protein: CASSQDQGGETQYF; CDR3 DNA: TGCGCCAGCAGCCAAGATCAGGGGGGCGAGACCCAGTACTTC
clone size: .; D gene: .; V gene: TRBV28; J gene: TRBJ1-2; CDR3 protein: CASSLDRAGGYGYTF; CDR3 DNA: TGTGCCAGCAGTTTAGATCGGGCAGGAGGCTATGGCTACACCTTC
clone size: .; D gene: .; V gene: TRBV5-1; J gene: TRBJ2-2; CDR3 protein: CASSLYTGNTGELFF; CDR3 DNA: TGCGCCAGCAGCTTGTATACAGGGAACACCGGGGAGCTGTTTTTT
clone size: .; D gene: TRBD1; V gene: TRBV5-6; J gene: TRBJ1-1; CDR3 protein: CASSDDFKGQPNTEAFF; CDR3 DNA: TGTGCCAGCAGCGATGATTTTAAGGGACAGCCGAACACTGAAGCTTTCTTT
clone size: .; D gene: .; V gene: TRBV2; J gene: TRBJ2-7; CDR3 protein: CASSEWSGGGGEQYF; CDR3 DNA: TGTGCCAGCAGTGAATGGTCAGGCGGTGGGGGGGAGCAGTACTTC
clone size: once; D gene: .; V gene: TRBV30; J gene: TRBJ1-2; CDR3 protein: CAWTGGLLYGYTF; CDR3 DNA: TGTGCCTGGACCGGGGGGCTGCTCTATGGCTACACCTTC
clone size: .; D gene: TRBD2; V gene: TRBV5-4; J gene: TRBJ2-7; CDR3 protein: CAGSSGNYEQYF; CDR3 DNA: TGTGCCGGTAGTAGCGGGAACTACGAGCAGTACTTC
clone size: .; D gene: .; V gene: TRBV28; J gene: TRBJ1-4; CDR3 protein: CASSLLTPGGTNEKLFF; CDR3 DNA: TGTGCCAGCAGTTTATTGACACCCGGGGGAACTAATGAAAAACTGTTTTTT
clone size: .; D gene: .; V gene: TRBV4-2; J gene: TRBJ1-1; CDR3 protein: CASSQDQSPWGAEAFF; CDR3 DNA: TGTGCCAGCAGCCAAGATCAAAGTCCGTGGGGGGCTGAAGCTTTCTTT
clone size: .; D gene: TRBD2; V gene: TRBV7-6; J gene: TRBJ2-7; CDR3 protein: CASSLGLAGLSPYEQYF; CDR3 DNA: TGTGCCAGCAGCCTTGGGCTAGCGGGACTTAGCCCCTACGAGCAGTACTTC
clone size: .; D gene: .; V gene: TRBV11-3; J gene: TRBJ2-2; CDR3 protein: CASSLFGDGGELFF; CDR3 DNA: TGTGCCAGCAGCTTGTTCGGGGATGGCGGGGAGCTGTTTTTT
clone size: .; D gene: TRBD1; V gene: TRBV6-1; J gene: TRBJ1-5; CDR3 protein: CASRDIQGRGQPQHF; CDR3 DNA: TGTGCCAGCAGAGATATACAGGGGCGTGGGCAGCCCCAGCATTTT
clone size: .; D gene: .; V gene: TRBV6-6; J gene: TRBJ2-7; CDR3 protein: CASSSNSGEQYF; CDR3 DNA: TGTGCCAGCAGTTCGAATAGCGGCGAGCAGTACTTC
clone size: .; D gene: .; V gene: TRBV6-6; J gene: TRBJ2-5; CDR3 protein: CASTPRARETQYF; CDR3 DNA: TGTGCCAGCACCCCCAGGGCTCGAGAGACCCAGTACTTC
clone size: .; D gene: TRBD2; V gene: TRBV5-1; J gene: TRBJ2-3; CDR3 protein: CASSLGGMTSGTDTQYF; CDR3 DNA: TGCGCCAGCAGCTTGGGCGGTATGACTAGCGGCACAGATACGCAGTATTTT
clone size: .; D gene: TRBD1; V gene: TRBV2; J gene: TRBJ1-3; CDR3 protein: CASSQEGAYGNTIYF; CDR3 DNA: TGTGCCAGCAGCCAGGAGGGGGCATATGGAAACACCATATATTTT
clone size: .; D gene: TRBD1; V gene: TRBV5-6; J gene: TRBJ2-7; CDR3 protein: CASTPWGPGGYEQYF; CDR3 DNA: TGTGCCAGCACCCCCTGGGGCCCAGGGGGCTACGAGCAGTACTTC
clone size: few; D gene: TRBD2; V gene: TRBV10-3; J gene: TRBJ2-2; CDR3 protein: CAISESWTSGGANTGELFF; CDR3 DNA: TGTGCCATCAGTGAGTCATGGACTAGCGGGGGCGCGAACACCGGGGAGCTGTTTTTT
clone size: .; D gene: TRBD1; V gene: TRBV27; J gene: TRBJ2-2; CDR3 protein: CASRADRANTGELFF; CDR3 DNA: TGTGCCAGCAGGGCGGACAGGGCGAACACCGGGGAGCTGTTTTTT